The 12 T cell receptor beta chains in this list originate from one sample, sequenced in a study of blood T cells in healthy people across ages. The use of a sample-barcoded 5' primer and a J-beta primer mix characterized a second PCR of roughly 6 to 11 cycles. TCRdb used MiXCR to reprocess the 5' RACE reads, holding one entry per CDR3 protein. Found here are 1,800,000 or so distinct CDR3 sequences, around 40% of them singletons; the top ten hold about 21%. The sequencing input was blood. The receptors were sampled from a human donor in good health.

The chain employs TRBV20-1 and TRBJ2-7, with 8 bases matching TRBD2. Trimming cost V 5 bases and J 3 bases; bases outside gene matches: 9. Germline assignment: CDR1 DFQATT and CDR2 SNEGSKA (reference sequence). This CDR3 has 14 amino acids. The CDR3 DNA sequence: TGCAGTGCTTACTCCGGGACTAGAGGCTACGAGCAGTACTTC. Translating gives CSAYSGTRGYEQYF.

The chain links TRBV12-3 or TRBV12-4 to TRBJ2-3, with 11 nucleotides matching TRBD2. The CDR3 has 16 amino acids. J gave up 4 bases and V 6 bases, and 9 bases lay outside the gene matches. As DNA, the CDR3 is TGTGCCAGCAGCAGTCGTCTAGCGGGGGGCGCAGATACGCAGTATTTT. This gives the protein CASSSRLAGGADTQYF.

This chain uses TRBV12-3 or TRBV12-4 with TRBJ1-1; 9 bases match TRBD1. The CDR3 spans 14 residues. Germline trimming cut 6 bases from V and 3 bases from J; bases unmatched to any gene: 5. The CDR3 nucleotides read TGTGCCAGCAGAAGTGGGACAGGGCACACTGAAGCTTTCTTT. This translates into CASRSGTGHTEAFF.

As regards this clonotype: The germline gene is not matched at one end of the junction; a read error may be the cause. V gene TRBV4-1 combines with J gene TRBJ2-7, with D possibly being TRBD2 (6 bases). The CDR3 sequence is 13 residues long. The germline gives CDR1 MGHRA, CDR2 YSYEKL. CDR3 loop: CACSPAGTYEQYF. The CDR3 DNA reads TGCGCCTGCAGCCCTGCGGGGACTTACGAGCAGTACTTC.

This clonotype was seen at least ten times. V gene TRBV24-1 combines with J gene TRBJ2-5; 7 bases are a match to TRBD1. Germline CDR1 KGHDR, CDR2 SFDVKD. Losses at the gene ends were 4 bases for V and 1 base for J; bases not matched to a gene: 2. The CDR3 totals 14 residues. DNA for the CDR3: TGTGCCACCAGTGAAGGGGGCACCCAAGAGACCCAGTACTTC. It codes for CATSEGGTQETQYF.

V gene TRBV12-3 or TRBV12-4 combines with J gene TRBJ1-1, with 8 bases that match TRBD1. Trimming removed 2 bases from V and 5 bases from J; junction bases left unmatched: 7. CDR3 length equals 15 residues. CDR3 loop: CASSLSRGQRTEAFF. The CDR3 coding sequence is TGTGCCAGCAGTTTAAGCAGGGGGCAACGGACTGAAGCTTTCTTT.

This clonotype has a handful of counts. CDR3: CASSLARPILQETQYF. In DNA form, the CDR3 reads TGTGCCAGCAGCTTAGCACGGCCGATCCTCCAAGAGACCCAGTACTTC. The genes are TRBV7-2 and TRBJ2-5, with D unresolved. This CDR3 comprises 16 residues. Germline V CDR1 and CDR2: SGHTA, FQGNSA. V dropped 0 bases and J dropped 1 base, with 12 bases sitting between them.

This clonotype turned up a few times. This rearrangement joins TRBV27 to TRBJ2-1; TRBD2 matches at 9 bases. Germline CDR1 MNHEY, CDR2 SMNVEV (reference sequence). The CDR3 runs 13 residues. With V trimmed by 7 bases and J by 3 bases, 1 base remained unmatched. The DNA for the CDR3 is TGTGCCAGCACTAGCGGGATCTACAATGAGCAGTTCTTC. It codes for CASTSGIYNEQFF.

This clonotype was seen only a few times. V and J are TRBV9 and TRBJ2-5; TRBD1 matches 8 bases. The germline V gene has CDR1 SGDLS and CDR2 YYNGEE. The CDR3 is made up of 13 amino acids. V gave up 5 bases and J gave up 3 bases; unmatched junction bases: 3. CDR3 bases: TGTGCCAGCAGGTCACAGGGGGAAGAGACCCAGTACTTC. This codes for CASRSQGEETQYF.

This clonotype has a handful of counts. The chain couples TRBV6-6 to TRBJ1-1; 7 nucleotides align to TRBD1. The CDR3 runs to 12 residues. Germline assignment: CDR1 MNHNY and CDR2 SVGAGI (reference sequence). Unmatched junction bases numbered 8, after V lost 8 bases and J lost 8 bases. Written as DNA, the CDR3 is TGTGCCAGCCTCCGGGGGGACAGAGAAGCTTTCTTT. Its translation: CASLRGDREAFF.

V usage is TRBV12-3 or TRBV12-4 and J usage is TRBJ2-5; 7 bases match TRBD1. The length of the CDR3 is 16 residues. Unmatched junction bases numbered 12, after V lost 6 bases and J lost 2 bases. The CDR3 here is CASSAKGANLQETQYF. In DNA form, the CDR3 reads TGTGCCAGCAGCGCCAAGGGGGCGAACCTTCAAGAGACCCAGTACTTC.

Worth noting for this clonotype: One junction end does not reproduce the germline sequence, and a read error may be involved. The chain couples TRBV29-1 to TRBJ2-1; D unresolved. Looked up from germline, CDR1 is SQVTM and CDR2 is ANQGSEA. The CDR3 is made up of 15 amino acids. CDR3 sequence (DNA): TGCAGCGTTGACAGAATTACGAGGTCCTACAATGAGCAGGTCTTC. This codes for CSVDRITRSYNEQVF.